These T cell receptor beta chains were read from a single sample in a study of blood T cell repertoires in COVID-19. The repertoire was sequenced with immunoSEQ multiplex PCR; TCRdb's copy has only in-frame clones and lacks some. The sample yields 250,000 to 350,000 clones, approximately 91% seen once. The sequenced sample consisted of peripheral blood. The source of these receptors is a woman in her fifties or sixties with acute or convalescent COVID-19. The CDR3 runs from the conserved cysteine through the conserved F or W. A D gene is named only where the DNA matches it firmly. A row's size may be missing; if present it is once, few, many or a size class.

d_gene: TRBD1
v_gene: TRBV7-9
abundance: NA
j_gene: TRBJ2-7
CDR3nt: TGTGCCAGCAGCCTATACAGGGGGCAAGACGAGCAGTACTTC
CDR3aa: CASSLYRGQDEQYF

d_gene: TRBD1
v_gene: TRBV28
abundance: NA
j_gene: TRBJ1-5
CDR3nt: TGTGCCAGCAGTTTATGGACAGGGAACGTCAATCAGCCCCAGCATTTT
CDR3aa: CASSLWTGNVNQPQHF

d_gene: NA
v_gene: TRBV6-2/TRBV6-3
abundance: NA
j_gene: TRBJ2-5
CDR3nt: TGTGCCAGCAGTAATCCGGAGACCCAGTACTTC
CDR3aa: CASSNPETQYF

d_gene: NA
v_gene: TRBV3-1/TRBV3-2
abundance: once
j_gene: TRBJ1-4
CDR3nt: TGTGCCAGCAGCCAAGTTTCAGGAAGGGGGGAAAAACTGTTTTTT
CDR3aa: CASSQVSGRGEKLFF

d_gene: NA
v_gene: TRBV28
abundance: NA
j_gene: TRBJ1-5
CDR3nt: TGTGCCAGCAGTTTAATCCAGGGGCGGCAGCCCCAGCATTTT
CDR3aa: CASSLIQGRQPQHF

d_gene: NA
v_gene: TRBV27
abundance: once
j_gene: TRBJ2-7
CDR3nt: TGTGCCAGCAGTTTAAGTGGACAGGTCGGGGGAGGCGAGCAGTACTTC
CDR3aa: CASSLSGQVGGGEQYF

d_gene: NA
v_gene: TRBV18
abundance: NA
j_gene: TRBJ2-4
CDR3nt: TGTGCCAGCTCACCTAATCAGATCGGGGGAACCAAAAACATTCAGTACTTC
CDR3aa: CASSPNQIGGTKNIQYF

d_gene: NA
v_gene: TRBV10-3
abundance: NA
j_gene: TRBJ1-3
CDR3nt: TGTGCCATCCTCCCCTCTGGAAACACCATATATTTT
CDR3aa: CAILPSGNTIYF

d_gene: TRBD2
v_gene: TRBV9
abundance: NA
j_gene: TRBJ2-1
CDR3nt: TGTGCCAGCAGCGGTCTCGGACTAGCGGTGTACAATGAGCAGTTCTTC
CDR3aa: CASSGLGLAVYNEQFF

d_gene: NA
v_gene: TRBV18
abundance: NA
j_gene: TRBJ2-5
CDR3nt: TGTGCCAGCCCGAAGACAGTGGGAGAGACCCAGTACTTC
CDR3aa: CASPKTVGETQYF

d_gene: NA
v_gene: TRBV9
abundance: NA
j_gene: TRBJ2-1
CDR3nt: TGTGCCAGCAGCCTCTTGGGCAGCGGTTACAATGAGCAGTTCTTC
CDR3aa: CASSLLGSGYNEQFF

d_gene: NA
v_gene: TRBV29-1
abundance: NA
j_gene: TRBJ2-1
CDR3nt: TGCAGCGTTGAAAGTTTAGATGAGCAGTTCTTC
CDR3aa: CSVESLDEQFF

d_gene: NA
v_gene: TRBV7-9
abundance: NA
j_gene: TRBJ2-1
CDR3nt: TGTGCCAGCAGCTCCGTCGTCGATGAGCAGTTCTTC
CDR3aa: CASSSVVDEQFF

d_gene: NA
v_gene: TRBV5-8
abundance: NA
j_gene: TRBJ1-3
CDR3nt: TGTGCCAGCAGCTTGAGAGAGGCGAGCGGAAACACCATATATTTT
CDR3aa: CASSLREASGNTIYF

d_gene: NA
v_gene: TRBV19
abundance: NA
j_gene: TRBJ1-2
CDR3nt: TGTGCCAGTAGTATATCCTCCCTGGACACCTTCCGTGGCTACACCTTC
CDR3aa: CASSISSLDTFRGYTF

d_gene: TRBD2
v_gene: TRBV27
abundance: NA
j_gene: TRBJ2-3
CDR3nt: TGTGCCAGCAGTCCGAGACGTCTAGCGGGAGCTGAGGATACGCAGTATTTT
CDR3aa: CASSPRRLAGAEDTQYF

d_gene: TRBD1
v_gene: TRBV27
abundance: NA
j_gene: TRBJ1-1
CDR3nt: TGTGCCAGCAGAAGAAGGGGGCCCGGCACTGAAGCTTTCTTT
CDR3aa: CASRRRGPGTEAFF

d_gene: TRBD1
v_gene: TRBV4-1
abundance: NA
j_gene: TRBJ1-6
CDR3nt: TGCGCCAGCAGCCAAGATGGGACAGGGGTTTACTATAATTCACCCCTCCACTTT
CDR3aa: CASSQDGTGVYYNSPLHF

d_gene: TRBD1
v_gene: TRBV4-3
abundance: few
j_gene: TRBJ1-1
CDR3nt: TGCGCCAGCAGCCAATGGGACAGGGGCCCTTGGAACACTGAAGCTTTCTTT
CDR3aa: CASSQWDRGPWNTEAFF

d_gene: NA
v_gene: TRBV7-3
abundance: NA
j_gene: TRBJ2-5
CDR3nt: TGTGCCAGCAGCTTAGGAGTCCAGCCTGACCAAGAGACCCAGTACTTC
CDR3aa: CASSLGVQPDQETQYF

d_gene: NA
v_gene: TRBV7-3
abundance: NA
j_gene: TRBJ2-7
CDR3nt: TGTGCCAGCAGCTTAATGGGGGGCGAGCAGTACTTC
CDR3aa: CASSLMGGEQYF

d_gene: TRBD1
v_gene: TRBV5-1
abundance: NA
j_gene: TRBJ1-4
CDR3nt: TGCGCCAGCAGCCCTGGGGACAGGGGTAATGAAAAACTGTTTTTT
CDR3aa: CASSPGDRGNEKLFF

d_gene: NA
v_gene: TRBV28
abundance: NA
j_gene: TRBJ2-5
CDR3nt: TGTGCCAGCAGGTTCCCGACTCGGGAGACCCAGTACTTC
CDR3aa: CASRFPTRETQYF

d_gene: TRBD1
v_gene: TRBV6-2/TRBV6-3
abundance: NA
j_gene: TRBJ2-1
CDR3nt: TGTGCCAGCAGCCTCGGACAGGGTACCTACAATGAGCAGTTCTTC
CDR3aa: CASSLGQGTYNEQFF

d_gene: NA
v_gene: TRBV12-2
abundance: NA
j_gene: TRBJ2-7
CDR3nt: TGTGCAAGTCGCTTAGCTCACAGGGGGGCCTTATACGAGCAGTACTTC
CDR3aa: CASRLAHRGALYEQYF

d_gene: TRBD1
v_gene: TRBV30
abundance: NA
j_gene: TRBJ2-5
CDR3nt: TGTGCCTGGAGGTACAGGGGTGAAGAGACCCAGTACTTC
CDR3aa: CAWRYRGEETQYF

d_gene: TRBD1
v_gene: TRBV4-3
abundance: NA
j_gene: TRBJ2-1
CDR3nt: TGCGCCAGCAGCCGACAGACAGGGGGCAATGAGCAGTTCTTC
CDR3aa: CASSRQTGGNEQFF

d_gene: NA
v_gene: TRBV7-2
abundance: NA
j_gene: TRBJ2-5
CDR3nt: TGTGCCAGCAGCTTTACAGGGCCCGAGACCCAGTACTTC
CDR3aa: CASSFTGPETQYF

d_gene: TRBD1
v_gene: TRBV6-6
abundance: NA
j_gene: TRBJ1-1
CDR3nt: TGTGCCAGCAGTTACTCGGACAGGGGTGAAGCTTTCTTT
CDR3aa: CASSYSDRGEAFF

d_gene: TRBD2
v_gene: TRBV5-4
abundance: NA
j_gene: TRBJ2-5
CDR3nt: TGTGCCAGCACCTCGGGAGGGTACCAAGAGACCCAGTACTTC
CDR3aa: CASTSGGYQETQYF

d_gene: NA
v_gene: TRBV27
abundance: NA
j_gene: TRBJ1-1
CDR3nt: TGTGCCAGCACGGGGGGCGCAAGAACTGAAGCTTTCTTT
CDR3aa: CASTGGARTEAFF

d_gene: NA
v_gene: TRBV4-3
abundance: NA
j_gene: TRBJ2-6
CDR3nt: TGCGCCAGCAGCCAAGATTCGTCGGCTGGGGCCAACGTCCTGACTTTC
CDR3aa: CASSQDSSAGANVLTF

d_gene: TRBD2
v_gene: TRBV4-1
abundance: few
j_gene: TRBJ2-7
CDR3nt: TGCGCCAGCAGCCAAGATTCTAGCGGTAGGTACGAGCAGTACTTC
CDR3aa: CASSQDSSGRYEQYF

d_gene: NA
v_gene: TRBV30
abundance: few
j_gene: TRBJ1-2
CDR3nt: TGTGCCTGGAGGAAGGAGGGACGTGGCTACACCTTC
CDR3aa: CAWRKEGRGYTF

d_gene: NA
v_gene: TRBV29-1
abundance: once
j_gene: TRBJ2-5
CDR3nt: TGCAGCGTTGGGGGCAGGGGACAAGAGACCCAGTACTTC
CDR3aa: CSVGGRGQETQYF

d_gene: NA
v_gene: TRBV11-2
abundance: NA
j_gene: TRBJ1-4
CDR3nt: TGTGCCAGCAGCCCCTCGGGCGGGAATGAAAAACTGTTTTTT
CDR3aa: CASSPSGGNEKLFF

d_gene: TRBD1
v_gene: TRBV2
abundance: NA
j_gene: TRBJ2-5
CDR3nt: TGTGCCAGCAGTCGGGACAGGCGTATCCAAGAGACCCAGTACTTC
CDR3aa: CASSRDRRIQETQYF

d_gene: NA
v_gene: TRBV20-1
abundance: NA
j_gene: TRBJ1-1
CDR3nt: TGCAGTGCTCGGGGGGGCACTGAAGCTTTCTTT
CDR3aa: CSARGGTEAFF

d_gene: TRBD2
v_gene: TRBV5-1
abundance: NA
j_gene: TRBJ2-7
CDR3nt: TGCGCCAGCAGCTCTGGGACTAGCGCCAGCTCCTACGAGCAGTACTTC
CDR3aa: CASSSGTSASSYEQYF

d_gene: NA
v_gene: TRBV9
abundance: NA
j_gene: TRBJ1-3
CDR3nt: TGTGCCAGCAGCGTAGAGACTGTTGGAAACACCATATATTTT
CDR3aa: CASSVETVGNTIYF

d_gene: TRBD1
v_gene: TRBV18
abundance: NA
j_gene: TRBJ2-5
CDR3nt: TGTGCCAGCTCCGGGACAGGCGAAGAGACCCAGTACTTC
CDR3aa: CASSGTGEETQYF

d_gene: TRBD1
v_gene: TRBV3-1/TRBV3-2
abundance: NA
j_gene: TRBJ1-5
CDR3nt: TGTGCCAGCAGCCAAAACCCCGGGACAGGGCAGCCCCAGCATTTT
CDR3aa: CASSQNPGTGQPQHF

d_gene: NA
v_gene: TRBV24-1
abundance: NA
j_gene: TRBJ1-2
CDR3nt: TGTGCCACCAGTGATCGACTGGGTGGCTACACCTTC
CDR3aa: CATSDRLGGYTF

d_gene: NA
v_gene: TRBV19
abundance: NA
j_gene: TRBJ2-1
CDR3nt: TGTGCCACCGGTTTAAGCTCCTACAATGAGCAGTTCTTC
CDR3aa: CATGLSSYNEQFF

d_gene: TRBD1
v_gene: TRBV5-5
abundance: NA
j_gene: TRBJ2-7
CDR3nt: TGTGCCAGCAGCCGTCAAGAGACAGGGTCGGGTGAGCAGTACTTC
CDR3aa: CASSRQETGSGEQYF

d_gene: NA
v_gene: TRBV2
abundance: NA
j_gene: TRBJ2-3
CDR3nt: TGTGCCAGCAGTGGGGAGTTCGCCGCAGATACGCAGTATTTT
CDR3aa: CASSGEFAADTQYF

d_gene: TRBD1
v_gene: TRBV19
abundance: NA
j_gene: TRBJ2-2
CDR3nt: TGTGCCAGTAGTGTCGCCACAGGGGGCGCGAACGGGGAGCTGTTTTTT
CDR3aa: CASSVATGGANGELFF

d_gene: TRBD1
v_gene: TRBV4-1
abundance: NA
j_gene: TRBJ2-1
CDR3nt: TGCGCCAGCAGCAACGGACAGGGGAAATTAAATGAGCAGTTCTTC
CDR3aa: CASSNGQGKLNEQFF

d_gene: NA
v_gene: TRBV28
abundance: NA
j_gene: TRBJ1-5
CDR3nt: TGTGCCAGCAGCCCAGTGGAATGGAGGGTGGGCAATCAGCCCCAGCATTTT
CDR3aa: CASSPVEWRVGNQPQHF

d_gene: TRBD1
v_gene: TRBV7-9
abundance: NA
j_gene: TRBJ1-5
CDR3nt: TGTGCCAGCAGCACCGGGACAGATAGCAATCAGCCCCAGCATTTT
CDR3aa: CASSTGTDSNQPQHF

d_gene: NA
v_gene: TRBV3-1/TRBV3-2
abundance: NA
j_gene: TRBJ2-7
CDR3nt: TGTGCCAGCAGGCGAAACTACGAGCAGTACTTC
CDR3aa: CASRRNYEQYF

d_gene: NA
v_gene: TRBV9
abundance: NA
j_gene: TRBJ2-1
CDR3nt: TGTGCCAGCAGCCCCCCGGCGGCGTTTGAGCAGTTCTTC
CDR3aa: CASSPPAAFEQFF

d_gene: NA
v_gene: TRBV14
abundance: NA
j_gene: TRBJ1-1
CDR3nt: TGTGCCAGCAGCCAAGATCGTCTTACTGAAGCTTTCTTT
CDR3aa: CASSQDRLTEAFF

d_gene: NA
v_gene: TRBV14
abundance: NA
j_gene: TRBJ2-7
CDR3nt: TGTGCCAGCAGCCTACTTGGCGGGGCCTACGAGCAGTACTTC
CDR3aa: CASSLLGGAYEQYF